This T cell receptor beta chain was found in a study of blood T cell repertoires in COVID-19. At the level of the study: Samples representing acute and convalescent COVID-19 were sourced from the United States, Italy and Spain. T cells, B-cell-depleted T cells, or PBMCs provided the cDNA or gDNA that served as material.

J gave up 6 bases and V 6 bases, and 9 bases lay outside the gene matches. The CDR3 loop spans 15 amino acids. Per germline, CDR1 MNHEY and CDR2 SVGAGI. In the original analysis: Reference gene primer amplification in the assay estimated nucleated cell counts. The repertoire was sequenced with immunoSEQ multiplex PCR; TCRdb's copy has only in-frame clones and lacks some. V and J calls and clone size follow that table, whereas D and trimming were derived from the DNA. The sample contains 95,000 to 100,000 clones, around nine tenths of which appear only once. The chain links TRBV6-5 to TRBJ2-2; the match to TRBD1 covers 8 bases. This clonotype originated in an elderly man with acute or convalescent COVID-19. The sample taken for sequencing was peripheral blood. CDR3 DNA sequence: TGTGCCAGCAGACCGACAGGGGAAGGCGCCGGGGAGCTGTTTTTT. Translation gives CASRPTGEGAGELFF.